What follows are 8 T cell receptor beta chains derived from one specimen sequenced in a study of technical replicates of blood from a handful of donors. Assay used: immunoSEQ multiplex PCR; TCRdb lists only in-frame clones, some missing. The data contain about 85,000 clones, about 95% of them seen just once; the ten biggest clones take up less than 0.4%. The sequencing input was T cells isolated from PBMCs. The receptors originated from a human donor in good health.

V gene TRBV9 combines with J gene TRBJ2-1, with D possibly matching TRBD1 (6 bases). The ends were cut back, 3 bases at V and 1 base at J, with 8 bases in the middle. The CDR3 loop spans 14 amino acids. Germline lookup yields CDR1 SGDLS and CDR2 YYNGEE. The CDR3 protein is CASSEGVSYNEQFF. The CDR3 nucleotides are TGTGCCAGCAGCGAGGGGGTATCCTACAATGAGCAGTTCTTC.

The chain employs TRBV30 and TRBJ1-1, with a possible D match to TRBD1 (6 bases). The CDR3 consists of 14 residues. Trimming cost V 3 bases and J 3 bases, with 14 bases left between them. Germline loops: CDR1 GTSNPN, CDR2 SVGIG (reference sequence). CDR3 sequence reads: CAWSPPGDYTEAFF. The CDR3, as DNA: TGTGCCTGGAGCCCCCCAGGGGATTACACTGAAGCTTTCTTT.

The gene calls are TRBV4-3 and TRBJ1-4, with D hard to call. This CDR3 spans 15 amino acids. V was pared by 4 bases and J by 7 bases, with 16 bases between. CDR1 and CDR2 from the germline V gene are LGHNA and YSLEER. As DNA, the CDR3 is TGCGCCAGCAGCCCCGGACCGATCCTAGCTGAAAAACTGTTTTTT. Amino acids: CASSPGPILAEKLFF.

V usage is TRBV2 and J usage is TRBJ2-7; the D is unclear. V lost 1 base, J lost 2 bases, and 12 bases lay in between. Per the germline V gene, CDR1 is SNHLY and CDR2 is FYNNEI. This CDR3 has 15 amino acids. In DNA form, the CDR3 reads TGTGCCAGCAGTGAAGTCTGGAGAGGCACCTACGAGCAGTACTTC. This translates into CASSEVWRGTYEQYF.

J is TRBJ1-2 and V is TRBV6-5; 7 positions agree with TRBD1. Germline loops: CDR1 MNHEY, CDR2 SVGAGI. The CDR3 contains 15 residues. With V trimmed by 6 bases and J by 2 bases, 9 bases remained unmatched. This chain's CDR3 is CASSRTGQRNYGYTF. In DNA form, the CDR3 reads TGTGCCAGCAGCCGAACGGGACAGAGAAACTATGGCTACACCTTC.

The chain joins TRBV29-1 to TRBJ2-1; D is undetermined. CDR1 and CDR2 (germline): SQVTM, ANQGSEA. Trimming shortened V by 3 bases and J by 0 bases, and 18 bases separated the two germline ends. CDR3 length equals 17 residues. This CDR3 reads CSVEDRITPGSYNEQFF. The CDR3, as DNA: TGCAGCGTTGAGGATCGAATCACCCCGGGCTCCTACAATGAGCAGTTCTTC.

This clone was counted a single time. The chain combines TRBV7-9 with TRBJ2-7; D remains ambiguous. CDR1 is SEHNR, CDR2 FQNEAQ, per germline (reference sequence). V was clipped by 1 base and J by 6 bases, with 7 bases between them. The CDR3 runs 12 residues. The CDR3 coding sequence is TGTGCCAGCAGCTTAGGGCCCTCCGAGCAGTACTTC. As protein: CASSLGPSEQYF.

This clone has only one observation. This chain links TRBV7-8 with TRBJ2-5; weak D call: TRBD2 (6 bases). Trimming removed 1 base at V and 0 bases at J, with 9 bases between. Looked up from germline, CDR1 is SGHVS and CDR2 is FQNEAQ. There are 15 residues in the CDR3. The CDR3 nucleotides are TGTGCCAGCAGCTTAGACGGGACTTACCAAGAGACCCAGTACTTC. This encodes CASSLDGTYQETQYF. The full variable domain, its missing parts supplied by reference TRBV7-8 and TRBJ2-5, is GAGVSQSPRYKVAKRGQDVALRCDPISGHVSLFWYQQALGQGPEFLTYFQNEAQLDKSGLPSDRFFAERPEGSVSTLKIQRTQQEDSAVYLCASSLDGTYQETQYFGPGTRLLVL.